This T cell receptor beta chain was documented in a study of cytotoxic CD8 clonotypes in ibrutinib-treated CLL (dated by TCRdb to about 2021). Context from the whole study: In this cohort, some 16 patients were treatment-naive and fewer than 13 were relapsed/refractory, while some 18 had unmutated IGHV. Samples averaged 255,043 productive templates and around 91,000 productive rearrangements. Longitudinal samples were obtainable from about 30% of the roughly 90 participants in the trial. Patients were still on ibrutinib when every remission and progressive disease sample was collected. Responses were partial in roughly 24 patients and complete in 2; after median around 66 months follow-up, some 15 stayed in remission and about twelve progressed. Response samples were obtained after a median of 12 months of treatment, with a range of roughly 6 to 36 months. Cryopreserved peripheral blood mononuclear cells were collected at three points: before therapy, at response, and at either sustained remission or disease progression. Broad study findings and their caveats: At baseline, clonality was higher than in age-matched healthy donors and showed a strong correlation with circulating CD8+ T-cell counts. Public clonotypes were found to be uncommon and were observed to contract or remain stable during treatment; the increase in clonality was shown to reflect expansion of private clonotypes at ibrutinib response. At ibrutinib response clonality went up, during sustained remission it held steady, and at progression it dropped back toward baseline. Sampling times were not matched between patients in sustained remission and patients whose disease was progressing, and lymph node repertoires were not examined.

To note about this clone: Its antigen is unknown. Base quality data are lacking; no much larger clone is found one base away.

Read against the paper, the sample's time point label means: approximately eleven months on ibrutinib. For TCR beta library preparation, 1.5 to 2.5 micrograms of genomic DNA were extracted from the cryopreserved PBMCs. High-throughput TCR beta sequencing was performed on longitudinal blood samples from CLL patients receiving ibrutinib monotherapy. The patients were enrolled in a single-center, open-label phase 2 trial of ibrutinib monotherapy. The goal of deep resolution MiSeq sequencing was a depth between 1 in 1 million and 1 in 200,000 T cells, and coverage averaged 10x per clonotype. The immunoSEQ hsTCRB Kit was used to generate the TCR beta libraries. On the authors' methods: Data were analyzed with ImmunoSEQ Data Assistant and ImmunoSEQ Analyzer, with V, D and J genes assigned per IMGT definitions. Clonality, which ranges from 0 to 1, was calculated by subtracting the normalized Shannon entropy of productive rearrangement frequencies from one. Public clonotype analysis was restricted to overrepresented clonotypes comprising at least 0.05% of each patient's repertoire. About a dozen repertoires from age-matched healthy donors, obtained from immuneACCESS, served as clonality controls. TCRdb retrieved this table from immuneACCESS and kept in-frame rearrangements only. Not all clones are present; in checked studies, unresolved V genes account for under half, and no reason is known for the remainder. The D gene and trimming were derived from the DNA, and the V and J assignments and clone size from that table. The sample table shows about 130,000 clones, and around 80% are seen once. The top ten clones comprise over 10% of the sample.

CDR3 length: 14 amino acids, cysteine to phenylalanine. This entry keeps only the CDR3 DNA: 42 bases, framed from base 1. Taken from the germline V gene, the CDR1 and CDR2 loops are SGHDT and YYEEEE. The V and J ends are trimmed by 0 bases and 7 bases, leaving 11 bases between them. This chain is built from TRBV5-6 and TRBJ2-1; TRBD2 is possibly the D segment (6 matching bases). This clonotype originated in a human donor with chronic lymphocytic leukemia. Sequenced here: PBMCs, sampled after 12 months of ibrutinib treatment. The CDR3 sequence is CASSLVGRVNEQFF. The DNA sequence follows: TGTGCCAGCAGCTTGGTCGGGAGAGTAAATGAGCAGTTCTTC.